This T cell receptor (beta chain) derives from a study of cytomegalovirus exposure and HLA in healthy donors. Study information: Drawn from HLA-typed donors, 83 million or so unique TCRs were held in an early data release. Study conclusions and caveats: CMV serostatus was the only recorded immune exposure for donors. Most TCR sequences proved rare, with some public TCRs found in many donors. In a later analysis, across HLA loci, associated TCR counts were highest for DRB1, lowest for HLA-C.

PCR was performed using 60 Vbeta and 13 Jbeta primers. TCRdb keeps only in-frame clones here, not all; method: immunoSEQ multiplex PCR. This repertoire shows some 40,000 clones, 60% to 70% found once; its top ten account for nearly 4%. As to this clone: The antigen is undetermined.

Germline-derived CDR1 and CDR2 are SEHNR and FQNEAQ (reference sequence). With 3 bases clipped from V and 8 bases from J, the junction kept 6 bases outside the gene matches. There are 13 residues in the CDR3. V usage is TRBV7-9 and J usage is TRBJ1-2; 7 positions agree with TRBD1. The sample consisted of PBMCs. The source of this sequence is a man aged 40-49 years in good health and CMV-seronegative. The CDR3 region has the DNA TGTGCCAGCAGCTTCACAGGGGCAGGAGGCTACACCTTC. Its protein product is CASSFTGAGGYTF.